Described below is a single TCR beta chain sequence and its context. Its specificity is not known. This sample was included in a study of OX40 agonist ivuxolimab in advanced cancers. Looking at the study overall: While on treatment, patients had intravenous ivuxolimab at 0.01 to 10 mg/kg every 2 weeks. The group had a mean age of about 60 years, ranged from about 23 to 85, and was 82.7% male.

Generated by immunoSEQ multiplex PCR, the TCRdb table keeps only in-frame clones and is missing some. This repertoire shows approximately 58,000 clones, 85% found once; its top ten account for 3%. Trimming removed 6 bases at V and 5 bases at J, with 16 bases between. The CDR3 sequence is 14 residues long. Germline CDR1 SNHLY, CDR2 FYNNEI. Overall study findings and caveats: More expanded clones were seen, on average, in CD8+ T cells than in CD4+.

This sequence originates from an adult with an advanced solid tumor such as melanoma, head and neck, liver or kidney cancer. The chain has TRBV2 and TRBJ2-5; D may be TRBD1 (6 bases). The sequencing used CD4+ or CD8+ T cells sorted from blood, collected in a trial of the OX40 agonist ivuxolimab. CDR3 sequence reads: CASRAGSQGETQYF. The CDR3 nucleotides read TGTGCCAGCAGGGCAGGCAGCCAGGGGGAGACCCAGTACTTC.